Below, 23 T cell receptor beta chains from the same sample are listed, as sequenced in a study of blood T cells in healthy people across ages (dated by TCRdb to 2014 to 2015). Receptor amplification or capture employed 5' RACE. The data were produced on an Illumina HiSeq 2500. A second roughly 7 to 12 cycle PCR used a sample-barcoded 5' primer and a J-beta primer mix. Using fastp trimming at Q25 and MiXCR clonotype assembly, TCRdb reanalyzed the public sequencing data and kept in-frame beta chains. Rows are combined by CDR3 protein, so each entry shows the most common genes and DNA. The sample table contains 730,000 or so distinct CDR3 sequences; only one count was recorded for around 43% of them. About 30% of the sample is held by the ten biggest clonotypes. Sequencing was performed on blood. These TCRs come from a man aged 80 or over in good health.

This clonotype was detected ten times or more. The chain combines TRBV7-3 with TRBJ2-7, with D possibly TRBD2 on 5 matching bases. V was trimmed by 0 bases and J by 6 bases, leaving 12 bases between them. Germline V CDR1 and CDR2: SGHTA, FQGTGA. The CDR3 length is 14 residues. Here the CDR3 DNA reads TGTGCCAGCAGCTTAACGGCCGGGGTCGGCGAGCAGTACTTC. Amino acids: CASSLTAGVGEQYF.

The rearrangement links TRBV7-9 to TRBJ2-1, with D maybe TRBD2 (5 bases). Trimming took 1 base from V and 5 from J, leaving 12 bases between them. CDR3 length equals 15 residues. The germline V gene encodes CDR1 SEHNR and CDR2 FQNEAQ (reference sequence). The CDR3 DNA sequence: TGTGCCAGCAGCTTAGGTCCTAGCCGCAACAATGAGCAGTTCTTC. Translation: CASSLGPSRNNEQFF. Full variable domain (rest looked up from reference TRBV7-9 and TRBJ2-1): DTGVSQNPRHKITKRGQNVTFRCDPISEHNRLYWYRQTLGQGPEFLTYFQNEAQLEKSRLLSDRFSAERPKGSFSTLEIQRTEQGDSAMYLCASSLGPSRNNEQFFGPGTRLTVL.

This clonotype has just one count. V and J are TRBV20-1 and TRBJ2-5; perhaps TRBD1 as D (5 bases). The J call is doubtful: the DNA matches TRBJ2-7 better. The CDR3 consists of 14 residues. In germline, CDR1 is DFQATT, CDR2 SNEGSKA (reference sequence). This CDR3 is CSAFKQQATYEQYF. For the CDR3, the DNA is TGCAGTGCTTTTAAACAACAGGCCACCTACGAGCAGTACTTC.

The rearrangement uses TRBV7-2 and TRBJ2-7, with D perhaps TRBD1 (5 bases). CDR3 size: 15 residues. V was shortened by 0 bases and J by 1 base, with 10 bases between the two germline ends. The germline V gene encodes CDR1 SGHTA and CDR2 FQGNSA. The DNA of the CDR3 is TGTGCCAGCAGCTTAGCTGTCAGGGATTCCTACGAGCAGTACTTC. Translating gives CASSLAVRDSYEQYF. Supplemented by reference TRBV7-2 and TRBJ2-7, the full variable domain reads GAGVSQSPSNKVTEKGKDVELRCDPISGHTALYWYRQSLGQGLEFLIYFQGNSAPDKSGLPSDRFSAERTGGSVSTLTIQRTQQEDSAVYLCASSLAVRDSYEQYFGPGTRLTVT.

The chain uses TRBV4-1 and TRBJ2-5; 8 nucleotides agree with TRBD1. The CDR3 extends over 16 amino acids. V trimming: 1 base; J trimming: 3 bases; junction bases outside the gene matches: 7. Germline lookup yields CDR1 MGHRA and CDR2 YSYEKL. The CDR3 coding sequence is TGCGCCAGCAGCCAAGCCCAGGGGGCGGAAGAAGAGACCCAGTACTTC. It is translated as CASSQAQGAEEETQYF.

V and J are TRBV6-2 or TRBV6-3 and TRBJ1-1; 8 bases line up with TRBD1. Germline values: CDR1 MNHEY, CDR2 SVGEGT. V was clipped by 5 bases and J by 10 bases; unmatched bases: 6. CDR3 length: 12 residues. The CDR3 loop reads CASSQGAWGAFF. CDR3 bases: TGTGCCAGCAGTCAGGGGGCATGGGGAGCTTTCTTT.

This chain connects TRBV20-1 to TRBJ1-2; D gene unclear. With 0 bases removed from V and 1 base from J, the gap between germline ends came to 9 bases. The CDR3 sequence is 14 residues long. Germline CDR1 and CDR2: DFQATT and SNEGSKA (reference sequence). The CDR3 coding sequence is TGCAGTGCTAGAGAGGACCGGTATAACTATGGCTACACCTTC. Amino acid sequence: CSAREDRYNYGYTF.

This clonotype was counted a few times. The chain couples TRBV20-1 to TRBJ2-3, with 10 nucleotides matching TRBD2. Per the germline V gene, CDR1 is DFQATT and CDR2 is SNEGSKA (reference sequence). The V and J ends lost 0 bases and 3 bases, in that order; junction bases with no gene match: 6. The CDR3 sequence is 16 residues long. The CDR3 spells CSARDLSGRATDTQYF. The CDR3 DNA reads TGCAGTGCTAGAGATTTGAGCGGGAGGGCAACAGATACGCAGTATTTT.

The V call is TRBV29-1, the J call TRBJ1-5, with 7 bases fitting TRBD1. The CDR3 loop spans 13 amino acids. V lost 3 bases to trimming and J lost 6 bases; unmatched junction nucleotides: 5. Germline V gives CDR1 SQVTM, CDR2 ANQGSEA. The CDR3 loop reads CSVDTGVGQPQHF. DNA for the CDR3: TGCAGCGTTGATACAGGGGTAGGTCAGCCCCAGCATTTT.

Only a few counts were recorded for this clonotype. The CDR3 bases are TGTGCCAGCAGCCAAGATAGGTCCTATAATTCACCCCTCCACTTT. This codes for CASSQDRSYNSPLHF. The chain combines TRBV4-2 with TRBJ1-6; no reliable D call. CDR1 LGHNA and CDR2 YNFKEQ come from the germline V gene. V was clipped by 0 bases and J by 1 base, with 4 bases between them. The CDR3 is 15 amino acids.

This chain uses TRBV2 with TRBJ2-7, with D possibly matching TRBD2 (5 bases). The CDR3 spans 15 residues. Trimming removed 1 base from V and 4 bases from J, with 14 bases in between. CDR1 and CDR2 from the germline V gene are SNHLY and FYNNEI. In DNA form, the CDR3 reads TGTGCCAGCAGTGAAGGGGTGGGAGAAGGGTACGAGCAGTACTTC. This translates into CASSEGVGEGYEQYF.

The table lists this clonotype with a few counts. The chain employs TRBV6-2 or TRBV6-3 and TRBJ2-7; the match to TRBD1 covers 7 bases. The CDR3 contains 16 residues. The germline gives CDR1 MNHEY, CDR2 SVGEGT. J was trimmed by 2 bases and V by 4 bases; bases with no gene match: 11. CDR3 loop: CASSFVTGANTYEQYF. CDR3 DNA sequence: TGTGCCAGCAGTTTTGTCACAGGGGCCAACACCTACGAGCAGTACTTC.

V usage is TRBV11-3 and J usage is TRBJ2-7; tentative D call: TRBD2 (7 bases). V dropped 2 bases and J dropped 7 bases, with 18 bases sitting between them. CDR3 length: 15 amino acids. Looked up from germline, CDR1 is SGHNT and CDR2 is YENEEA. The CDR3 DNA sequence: TGTGCCAGCAGCTTAACGGGGGGCAGGGTTTTGGAGCAGTACTTC. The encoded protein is CASSLTGGRVLEQYF.

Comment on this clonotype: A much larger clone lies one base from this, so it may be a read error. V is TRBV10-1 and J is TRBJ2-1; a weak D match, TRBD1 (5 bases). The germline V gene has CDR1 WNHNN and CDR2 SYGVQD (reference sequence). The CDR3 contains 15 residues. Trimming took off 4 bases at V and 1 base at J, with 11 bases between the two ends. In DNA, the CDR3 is TGCGCCAGCAGTGGGGGCAGAGGATCCTACAATGAGCAGTTCTTC. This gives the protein CASSGGRGSYNEQFF.

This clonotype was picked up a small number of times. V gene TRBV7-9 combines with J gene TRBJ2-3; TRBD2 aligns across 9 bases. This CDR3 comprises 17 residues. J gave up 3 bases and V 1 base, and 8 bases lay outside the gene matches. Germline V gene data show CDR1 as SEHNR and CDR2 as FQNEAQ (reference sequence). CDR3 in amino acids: CASSLGRASGVTDTQYF. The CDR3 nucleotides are TGTGCCAGCAGCTTAGGACGGGCTAGCGGGGTTACAGATACGCAGTATTTT. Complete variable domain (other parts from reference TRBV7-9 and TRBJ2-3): DTGVSQNPRHKITKRGQNVTFRCDPISEHNRLYWYRQTLGQGPEFLTYFQNEAQLEKSRLLSDRFSAERPKGSFSTLEIQRTEQGDSAMYLCASSLGRASGVTDTQYFGPGTRLTVL.

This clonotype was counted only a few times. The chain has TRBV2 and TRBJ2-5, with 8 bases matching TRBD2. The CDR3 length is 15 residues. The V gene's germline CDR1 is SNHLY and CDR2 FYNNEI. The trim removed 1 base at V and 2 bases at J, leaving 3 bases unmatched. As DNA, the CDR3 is TGTGCCAGCAGTGAAGAGCGGGGGATACAAGAGACCCAGTACTTC. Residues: CASSEERGIQETQYF. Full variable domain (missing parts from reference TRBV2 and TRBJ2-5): EPEVTQTPSHQVTQMGQEVILRCVPISNHLYFYWYRQILGQKVEFLVSFYNNEISEKSEIFDDQFSVERPDGSNFTLKIRSTKLEDSAMYFCASSEERGIQETQYFGPGTRLLVL.

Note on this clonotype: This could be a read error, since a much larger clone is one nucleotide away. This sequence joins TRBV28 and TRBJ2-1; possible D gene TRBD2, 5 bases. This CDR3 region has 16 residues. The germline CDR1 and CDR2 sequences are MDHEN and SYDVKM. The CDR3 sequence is CASSAVAGSSYNEEFF. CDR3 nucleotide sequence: TGTGCCAGCAGTGCAGTCGCGGGTAGCTCCTACAATGAGGAGTTCTTC.

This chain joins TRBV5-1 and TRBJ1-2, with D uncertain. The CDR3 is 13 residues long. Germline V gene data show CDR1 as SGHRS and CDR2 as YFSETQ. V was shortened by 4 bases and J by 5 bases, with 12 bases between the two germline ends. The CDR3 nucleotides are TGCGCCAGCAGCCAGGTCCCCGAATATGGCTACACCTTC. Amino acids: CASSQVPEYGYTF.

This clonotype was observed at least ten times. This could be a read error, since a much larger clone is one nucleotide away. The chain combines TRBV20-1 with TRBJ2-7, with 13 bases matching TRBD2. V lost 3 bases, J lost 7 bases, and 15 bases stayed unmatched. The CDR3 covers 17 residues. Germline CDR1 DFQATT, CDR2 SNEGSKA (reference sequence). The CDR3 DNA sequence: TGCAGTGCTAGGGGCCGTTGGACTAGCGGGAGATCCCATGAGCAGTACTTC. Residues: CSARGRWTSGRSHEQYF.

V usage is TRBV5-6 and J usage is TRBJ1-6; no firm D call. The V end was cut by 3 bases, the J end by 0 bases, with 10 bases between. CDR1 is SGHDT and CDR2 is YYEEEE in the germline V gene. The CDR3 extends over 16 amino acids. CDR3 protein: CASSSNVGSYNSPLHF. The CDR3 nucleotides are TGTGCCAGCAGCTCTAACGTTGGCTCCTATAATTCACCCCTCCACTTT.

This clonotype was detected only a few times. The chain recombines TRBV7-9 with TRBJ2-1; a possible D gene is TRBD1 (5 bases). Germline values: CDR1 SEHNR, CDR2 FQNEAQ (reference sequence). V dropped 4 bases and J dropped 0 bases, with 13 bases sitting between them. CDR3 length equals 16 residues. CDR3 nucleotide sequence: TGTGCCAGCAGCTCGACAGCACCGAGCTCCTACAATGAGCAGTTCTTC. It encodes CASSSTAPSSYNEQFF.

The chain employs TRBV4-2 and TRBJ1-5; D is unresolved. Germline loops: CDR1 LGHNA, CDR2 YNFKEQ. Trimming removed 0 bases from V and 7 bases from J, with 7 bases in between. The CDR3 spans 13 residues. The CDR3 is CASSQERFQPQHF. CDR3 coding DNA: TGTGCCAGCAGCCAAGAGAGGTTCCAGCCCCAGCATTTT.

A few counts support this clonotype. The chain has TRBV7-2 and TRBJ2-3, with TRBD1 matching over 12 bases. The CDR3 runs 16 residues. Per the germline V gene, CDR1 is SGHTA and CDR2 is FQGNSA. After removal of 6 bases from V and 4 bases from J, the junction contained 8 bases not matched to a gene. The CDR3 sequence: CASRRPGTGGPDTQYF. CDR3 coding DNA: TGTGCCAGCAGGCGTCCCGGGACAGGGGGCCCAGATACGCAGTATTTT.